The next 29 T cell receptor beta chains were all read from a single sample in a study of CD8 T cells in Susac syndrome. After extraction with the RNeasy kit, 0.5 to 1 ug of the RNA was reverse transcribed using random hexamers. TCRdb re-derived calls from the immunoSEQ multiplex PCR reads in MiXCR, one entry per CDR3 protein. This table holds some 300,000 distinct CDR3 sequences, about 85% found once. Material for sequencing was CD8+ T cells from PBMCs. The receptors originated from a human donor with multiple sclerosis.

The chain uses TRBV4-1 and TRBJ2-1, with TRBD1 matching 8 bases. The CDR3 consists of 17 residues. Germline V gene data show CDR1 as MGHRA and CDR2 as YSYEKL. V lost 4 bases to trimming and J lost 7 bases; unmatched junction nucleotides: 15. CDR3 nucleotide sequence: TGCGCCAGCAGCCGTCGAAAGGACAGGGAGGAATGGAATGAGCAGTTCTTC. This gives the protein CASSRRKDREEWNEQFF.

The CDR3 DNA reads TGTGCCAGCAGTTTGACCCCCAGACTCAACACTGAAGCTTTCTTT. Residues: CASSLTPRLNTEAFF. The chain uses TRBV28 and TRBJ1-1; D ambiguous. This CDR3 region has 15 residues. Germline lookup yields CDR1 MDHEN and CDR2 SYDVKM. With 3 bases removed from V and 2 bases from J, the gap between germline ends came to 13 bases.

V gene TRBV24-1 combines with J gene TRBJ2-1, with TRBD2 matching over 9 bases. J gave up 10 bases and V 3 bases, and 3 bases lay outside the gene matches. CDR3 length: 13 amino acids. CDR1 is KGHDR and CDR2 is SFDVKD in the germline V gene. For the CDR3, the DNA is TGTGCCACCAGTGATGGGACTAGCTGGGAGCAGTTCTTC. Translated, it gives CATSDGTSWEQFF.

Here the CDR3 DNA reads TGTGCCACCCTGGGGGGAGGGACTGAAGCTTTCTTT. Protein sequence: CATLGGGTEAFF. V is TRBV27 and J is TRBJ1-1; maybe TRBD1 (5 bases). The CDR3 sequence is 12 residues long. Germline assignment: CDR1 MNHEY and CDR2 SMNVEV (reference sequence). The V gene lost 10 bases and the J gene lost 5 bases, with 14 bases spanning the gap.

The sample holds a few counts of this clonotype. The chain couples TRBV4-1 to TRBJ1-2; D not certain. The CDR3 has 14 amino acids. Trimming cost V 0 bases and J 5 bases, with 10 bases left between them. Germline CDR1 reads MGHRA; CDR2 reads YSYEKL. The DNA for the CDR3 is TGCGCCAGCAGCCAAGAAAGAGGTGTTTATGGCTACACCTTC. This sequence encodes CASSQERGVYGYTF.

The chain is built from TRBV7-3 and TRBJ2-7, with 9 bases aligning to TRBD1. CDR3 size: 19 residues. J was trimmed by 5 bases and V by 6 bases; bases with no gene match: 23. Germline CDR1 is SGHTA and CDR2 is FQGTGA. The CDR3 here is CASSRYAGTNRGRFHEQYF. In DNA form, the CDR3 reads TGTGCCAGCAGTCGTTATGCGGGAACAAACAGGGGGCGCTTCCACGAGCAGTACTTC. The full variable domain, with the rest looked up from reference TRBV7-3 and TRBJ2-7, is GAGVSQTPSNKVTEKGKYVELRCDPISGHTALYWYRQSLGQGPEFLIYFQGTGAADDSGLPNDRFFAVRPEGSVSTLKIQRTERGDSAVYLCASSRYAGTNRGRFHEQYFGPGTRLTVT.

V and J are TRBV27 and TRBJ1-2; D gene uncertain. V gave up 6 bases and J gave up 7 bases, with 15 bases separating them. Germline V gene lookup returns CDR1 MNHEY and CDR2 SMNVEV (reference sequence). This CDR3 contains 13 residues. Written as DNA, the CDR3 is TGTGCCAGCAGCCCGAGCTATGACTTTGGCTACACCTTC. Its translation: CASSPSYDFGYTF.

The chain employs TRBV28 and TRBJ2-7; possible D gene TRBD2, 6 bases. Germline assignment: CDR1 MDHEN and CDR2 SYDVKM. The CDR3 is 13 amino acids. The germline V and J ends were trimmed by 5 bases and 3 bases, with 11 bases remaining between them. CDR3: CASSPPGDYEQYF. The CDR3 nucleotides read TGTGCCAGCAGTCCTCCGGGAGACTACGAGCAGTACTTC.

The V and J genes are TRBV29-1 and TRBJ2-7; D could derive from TRBD1 or TRBD2 (6 bases each). Deletions cut 6 bases from V and 2 bases from J, with 17 bases between. This CDR3 is 14 amino acids long. Per germline, CDR1 SQVTM and CDR2 ANQGSEA. CDR3 sequence reads: CSVSGLPGAYEQYF. DNA for the CDR3: TGCAGCGTGTCGGGACTCCCAGGGGCCTACGAGCAGTACTTC.

The rearrangement joins TRBV14 to TRBJ2-7; D perhaps matches TRBD2 (6 bases). Trimming stripped 0 bases from V and 0 bases from J, with 9 bases between. Germline assignment: CDR1 SGHDN and CDR2 FVKESK. This CDR3 has 15 residues. The DNA for the CDR3 is TGTGCCAGCAGCCAAGAAGGAGGGTCCTCCTACGAGCAGTACTTC. This gives the protein CASSQEGGSSYEQYF.

This clonotype was recorded once. V gene TRBV7-9 combines with J gene TRBJ2-2; D call uncertain. Trimming left V 5 bases short and J 6 bases short, with 7 bases between. Germline CDR1 reads SEHNR; CDR2 reads FQNEAQ (reference sequence). The CDR3 spans 12 residues. CDR3 sequence (DNA): TGTGCCAGCAGCCCCTATCCCGGGGAGCTGTTTTTT. It is translated as CASSPYPGELFF.

The chain joins TRBV9 to TRBJ2-3; 10 nucleotides line up with TRBD2. This CDR3 is 17 amino acids long. V gave up 0 bases and J gave up 3 bases; unmatched junction bases: 7. CDR1 and CDR2 (germline): SGDLS, YYNGEE. The CDR3 bases are TGTGCCAGCAGCGTAGCTCAGCTAGCGGGAGATACAGATACGCAGTATTTT. The encoded protein is CASSVAQLAGDTDTQYF. Looking up the rest from reference TRBV9 and TRBJ2-3 gives the full variable domain: DSGVTQTPKHLITATGQRVTLRCSPRSGDLSVYWYQQSLDQGLQFLIQYYNGEERAKGNILERFSAQQFPDLHSELNLSSLELGDSALYFCASSVAQLAGDTDTQYFGPGTRLTVL.

The chain links TRBV27 to TRBJ2-5, with 9 bases lining up with TRBD1. Germline values: CDR1 MNHEY, CDR2 SMNVEV (reference sequence). Losses at the gene ends were 5 bases for V and 4 bases for J; bases not matched to a gene: 8. The CDR3 is made up of 15 amino acids. CDR3 amino acids: CASSTRDRAPETQYF. CDR3 in DNA: TGTGCCAGCAGTACCCGGGACAGGGCCCCAGAGACCCAGTACTTC.

This clonotype was seen more than once but under ten times. This rearrangement joins TRBV4-2 to TRBJ2-7, with 7 bases identical to TRBD2. Germline-derived CDR1 and CDR2 are LGHNA and YNFKEQ. The CDR3 totals 14 residues. Trimming cost V 4 bases and J 4 bases; bases outside gene matches: 7. CDR3 in amino acids: CASSRRLAAYEQYF. The CDR3 bases are TGTGCCAGCAGCCGCCGCCTAGCGGCGTACGAGCAGTACTTC.

A few counts support this clonotype. V gene TRBV7-3 combines with J gene TRBJ2-5; 8 positions match TRBD2. Germline values: CDR1 SGHTA, CDR2 FQGTGA. CDR3 length: 15 amino acids. V was pared by 8 bases and J by 1 base, with 9 bases of the junction left unmatched. CDR3 DNA sequence: TGTGCCAGCTCCCCCTCTAGCGGGTCCCAAGAGACCCAGTACTTC. Its translation is CASSPSSGSQETQYF.

The chain carries TRBV7-6 and TRBJ2-1; TRBD2 agrees at 14 bases. The trim removed 5 bases at V and 8 bases at J, leaving 8 bases unmatched. The CDR3 runs to 16 residues. Germline V gene data show CDR1 as SGHVS and CDR2 as FNYEAQ. The CDR3 protein is CASSDLGTSGSYEQFF. As DNA, the CDR3 is TGTGCCAGCAGCGACTTGGGGACTAGCGGGAGTTATGAGCAGTTCTTC. Looking up the rest from reference TRBV7-6 and TRBJ2-1 gives the full variable domain: GAGVSQSPRYKVTKRGQDVALRCDPISGHVSLYWYRQALGQGPEFLTYFNYEAQQDKSGLPNDRFSAERPEGSISTLTIQRTEQRDSAMYRCASSDLGTSGSYEQFFGPGTRLTVL.

V and J are TRBV30 and TRBJ1-6; 10 bases match TRBD1. After removal of 5 bases from V and 8 bases from J, the junction contained 6 bases not matched to a gene. CDR1 GTSNPN and CDR2 SVGIG come from the germline V gene (reference sequence). The CDR3 spans 14 residues. This CDR3 is CAWGQGEYYSPLHF. The CDR3 nucleotides read TGTGCCTGGGGACAGGGGGAATATTATTCACCCCTCCACTTT.

This clonotype has only a few counts. V gene TRBV14 combines with J gene TRBJ2-2; TRBD1 might be the D (6 bases). The V end was cut by 4 bases, the J end by 7 bases, with 10 bases between. This CDR3 region has 13 residues. In germline, CDR1 is SGHDN, CDR2 FVKESK. CDR3 region: CASSRTGIGELFF. The CDR3 DNA sequence: TGTGCCAGCAGCCGAACAGGGATCGGGGAGCTGTTTTTT.

The chain employs TRBV7-6 and TRBJ2-2; TRBD2 matches 7 bases. V lost 5 bases and J lost 1; bases outside the gene matches: 10. This CDR3 comprises 17 residues. The germline CDR1 and CDR2 sequences are SGHVS and FNYEAQ. In DNA form, the CDR3 reads TGTGCCAGCAGCCCCCTTCGGGGGGAGGGGAACACCGGGGAGCTGTTTTTT. Its protein product is CASSPLRGEGNTGELFF.

The rearrangement links TRBV30 to TRBJ2-2, with D tentatively TRBD2 (5 bases). The CDR3 has 16 amino acids. CDR1 and CDR2 (germline): GTSNPN, SVGIG (reference sequence). Between the trimmed V and J ends, which lost 0 bases and 3 bases, there was a span of 14 bases. In DNA, the CDR3 is TGTGCCTGGAGTGTCGGTCGAGGGATTTACACCGGGGAGCTGTTTTTT. It codes for CAWSVGRGIYTGELFF.

V is TRBV4-1 and J is TRBJ2-1; 7 positions agree with TRBD2. Germline CDR1 is MGHRA and CDR2 is YSYEKL. This CDR3 is built from 16 residues. Germline trimming cut 1 base from V and 7 bases from J; bases unmatched to any gene: 10. CDR3: CASSQGGGGLSNEQFF. The CDR3 DNA is TGCGCCAGCAGCCAAGGTGGCGGGGGACTTTCTAATGAGCAGTTCTTC.

This chain connects TRBV4-1 to TRBJ2-1; D is perhaps TRBD1 (6 bases). Germline CDR1 is MGHRA and CDR2 is YSYEKL. V lost 0 bases to trimming and J lost 5 bases, with 17 bases between them. This CDR3 is 17 amino acids long. CDR3 sequence (DNA): TGCGCCAGCAGCCAAGATTTACGTCTACAGGGCGACAATGAGCAGTTCTTC. Protein: CASSQDLRLQGDNEQFF.

The genes are TRBV20-1 and TRBJ2-7; unclear D gene. The CDR3 has 12 amino acids. Germline CDR1 DFQATT, CDR2 SNEGSKA (reference sequence). V lost 6 bases to trimming and J lost 2 bases, with 11 bases between them. The chain's CDR3 is CSALLRAYEQYF. For the CDR3, the DNA is TGCAGTGCCCTTTTACGGGCCTACGAGCAGTACTTC.

The V gene is TRBV30, the J gene TRBJ2-3, with 9 positions matching TRBD2. The J segment lost 0 bases and the V segment lost 1 base, leaving 2 bases of the junction unmatched. Germline CDR1 is GTSNPN and CDR2 is SVGIG (reference sequence). CDR3 length: 15 residues. CDR3 sequence: CAWSATSGSTDTQYF. The CDR3 region has the DNA TGTGCCTGGAGTGCCACTAGCGGGAGCACAGATACGCAGTATTTT.

The genes are TRBV5-1 and TRBJ2-3; D uncertain. The germline gives CDR1 SGHRS, CDR2 YFSETQ. CDR3 size: 16 residues. The ends were cut back, 4 bases at V and 6 bases at J, with 21 bases in the middle. The CDR3 spells CASSPPGRPSWDTQYF. The CDR3 nucleotides are TGCGCCAGCAGCCCCCCTGGACGGCCCAGTTGGGATACGCAGTATTTT.

The V call is TRBV5-1, the J call TRBJ2-7, with D possibly matching TRBD1 (6 bases). The ends were cut back, 4 bases at V and 0 bases at J, with 14 bases in the middle. CDR1 is SGHRS, CDR2 YFSETQ, per germline. This CDR3 contains 15 residues. The CDR3 DNA reads TGCGCCAGCAGCCAAACGGACAGTGGCTCCTACGAGCAGTACTTC. It is translated as CASSQTDSGSYEQYF.

This clonotype appeared a single time. This chain links TRBV12-3 or TRBV12-4 with TRBJ2-7; 14 bases are a match to TRBD2. This CDR3 has 16 amino acids. V was pared by 3 bases and J by 3 bases, with 4 bases of the junction left unmatched. The chain's CDR3 is CASSLAGTSGSYEQYF. CDR3 in DNA: TGTGCCAGCAGTTTGGCCGGGACTAGCGGGAGCTACGAGCAGTACTTC.

The chain carries TRBV6-5 and TRBJ2-5; D possibly corresponds to TRBD2 (7 bases). The germline V and J ends were trimmed by 7 bases and 5 bases, with 17 bases remaining between them. CDR1 is MNHEY, CDR2 SVGAGI, per germline. The CDR3 contains 14 residues. CDR3 DNA sequence: TGTGCCAGCACCGAAGGGGGGGAGGACGAGACCCAGTACTTC. Residues: CASTEGGEDETQYF.

CDR3 in amino acids: CASSEYPRGGDSPLHF. In DNA form, the CDR3 reads TGTGCCAGCAGCGAATACCCTCGGGGGGGGGATTCACCCCTCCACTTT. This sequence joins TRBV2 and TRBJ1-6; a weak D match, TRBD1 (5 bases). The CDR3 extends over 16 amino acids. Trimming took 6 bases from V and 8 from J, leaving 20 bases between them. Germline loops: CDR1 SNHLY, CDR2 FYNNEI.